The text below deals with one T cell receptor (beta chain). The clone's antigen remains unknown. One base away there is no much larger clone; base qualities are not given. This entry comes from a study of cytomegalovirus exposure and HLA in healthy donors (dated by TCRdb to 2016 to 2017). Background for the entire study: According to an earlier analysis of 550 to 700 of the donors, 150 million to 200 million T cells yielded 117 million unique TCR beta sequences and more than 250 Gb of sequence data. The number of typed donors differed by locus: roughly 620-640 for A, B, C, DRB1 and DQB1; about 520 for DQA1; approximately 600 for DPA1; and roughly 450 for DPB1. To decide whether each TCR beta V gene segment behaved as functional or pseudogenic, an earlier analysis of some 580 of the donors relied on high-throughput TCR beta sequencing. Every discovery cohort repertoire had been produced on one sequencing platform. Rather than drawing on any new phenotypic data, the later analysis identified candidate immune exposures from TCR beta sequences and the way those sequences occurred across donors. The study combined high-throughput TCR immunosequencing, statistical association of individual TCRs with disease status, and machine learning to predict cytomegalovirus infection status. The study used immunosequencing to profile the T cell repertoires of 666 subjects and linked those repertoires to cytomegalovirus serostatus. In a later genetic analysis, genome-wide SNP genotypes for about three fifths of the roughly 670 donors were used, and that subset was treated as a discovery cohort. Among some 410 genotyped donors of the cohort, an average of about 240,000 unique TCR beta nucleotide sequences were sequenced per donor, roughly a sixth of them non-productive. Besides the first cohort of more than 650 subjects, a separate validation cohort made up of 120 different subjects was used. The genetic ancestry cluster associated with self-reported Caucasian donors included roughly four fifths of the 300 to 400 genotyped donors. Four to six DR-DQ haplotypes were handled as single units for association and clustering, since linkage in the cohort was strong. Approximately 310 gigabases of sequencing data and 70 million to 100 million unique TCR sequences were included in an early release covering under 650 HLA-typed donors. Donor age, sex, ethnicity and CMV serostatus were collected together with the repertoire data. To study patterns of TCR occurrence, a later analysis re-analyzed previously published TCR beta repertoires from under 750 donors and added high-resolution HLA genotyping. Both class I and class II loci were covered by HLA typing, at four-digit resolution. The study was designed to test whether signatures of past pathogen exposure could be identified by cataloging public T cell receptors.

The CDR3 measures 16 amino acids from cysteine to phenylalanine. The sequence is cut down to CDR3 DNA, 48 bases in frame from base 1. V ends up 0 bases short and J 6 bases short, with an unmatched junction base count of 5. CDR1 and CDR2 are drawn from the germline V gene: ENHRY, SYGVKD. Receptor amplification or capture employed the immunoSEQ multiplex PCR assay. The multiplex PCR relied on a mix of 60 forward primers for TCR Vbeta segments and 13 reverse primers for TCR Jbeta segments. Amplification of the CDR3 region of rearranged TCR beta genes was performed with a multiplex PCR assay on genomic DNA. Amplified TCR beta libraries were sequenced as 87-base-pair reads on the Illumina HiSeq System. As for the original processing: A later analysis counted tens of millions of unique TCR beta chains across the 700 or so repertoires, and 10 million to 12 million of these chains were shared by at least two donors. A nearest-neighbor algorithm error-corrected the raw reads and collapsed the reads into unique sequences, merging closely related sequences to remove PCR and sequencing errors. CDR3 sequences were aligned to IMGT reference sequences to assign V, D and J gene segments. Each retained sequence needed at least a six-nucleotide match to both a V gene segment and a J gene segment. Rearrangements were classified as productive when the CDR3 lacked stop codons and remained in frame with V and J, and all other rearrangements were classified as non-productive. Following IMGT convention, CDR3 was defined as the stretch from the second conserved V-encoded cysteine to the conserved J-encoded phenylalanine. In an earlier analysis of 500 to 650 of the donors, sequences lacking an unambiguous match to a single V gene segment were excluded. In an earlier analysis of 587 of the donors, V segments were called functional above 56.7% productive rearrangements and were called segregating when the between-donor standard deviation exceeded 5%. A statistical classification framework was built to diagnose cytomegalovirus status from the catalog of TCR beta chain sequences. A later analysis assigned V and J genes by comparing TCR nucleotide sequences with IMGT/GENE-DB human TR gene sequences. In a later analysis, CDR3 sequences and most-parsimonious VDJ recombination scenarios were assigned using the TCRdist pipeline. In a later analysis, every TCR beta chain was defined by the combination of its CDR3 amino acid sequence and its V-gene family, and reads without a unique V-gene family were dropped. To address suspected cross-contamination and a sequencing artifact, a later analysis removed over 500 highly shared, low-generation-probability nucleotide sequences. In a later analysis, a clonal expansion index for each public chain was calculated from normalized within-repertoire ranks of inferred template counts. Generation probabilities in a later analysis came from a VDJ recombination model fitted to out-of-frame rearrangements, and those results were checked against IGoR. Hypergeometric tests were used in a later analysis to score TCR-TCR, TCR-HLA and TCR-CMV co-occurrence, with a repertoire-size bias correction applied to the TCR pairs. In a later analysis, false discovery rates were estimated by permuting HLA or CMV assignments 20 times. A later analysis grouped co-occurring TCRs with DBSCAN, adding TCRdist sequence similarity when clustering within HLA-allele-positive subsets. Repertoires with fewer than 30,000 or more than 120,000 public chains, plus five repertoires with anomalous nucleotide sharing, were excluded from co-occurrence clustering. TCRdb holds this immuneACCESS table with in-frame rearrangements only. Some clones are missing; in checked studies, unresolved V genes explain under half, and the rest has no known cause. V, J and clone size derive from that table, while D and trimming were established from the DNA sequence. For this sample the table gives some 250,000 clones, of which about four fifths were detected only once. 5% to 6.5% of the sample is held by the ten biggest clonotypes.

Summary of the overall study and its limitations: A later analysis found that TCR association rates varied across HLA loci, with DRB1 alleles showing the most associated TCRs and HLA-C alleles the fewest. A later analysis found that HLA-associated TCR beta chains were more clonally expanded and had lower generation probabilities than equally common non-associated chains. Presence/absence analyses assumed roughly uniform sequencing depth across donors, an assumption that may not hold. Correlated functional status among segregating V segments might be attributable to linkage disequilibrium, but an unknown experimental factor could not be ruled out. In a later analysis, around 17,000 TCR beta sequences were associated with specific HLA alleles at a false discovery rate of 0.05. The earlier analysis of 587 of the donors excluded about 16 rarely observed V segments, including chromosome 9 orphons, because counts were too low. A total of 150 or so TCR beta chains were listed by the study as associated with cytomegalovirus. When HLA alleles, especially DR and DQ, strongly co-occurred, TCR associations were difficult to assign to individual alleles. In both the original and validation cohorts, the classifier was reported to diagnose cytomegalovirus status with high specificity and sensitivity. Three of the identified cytomegalovirus-associated TCR beta chains were confirmed in vitro to be specific for cytomegalovirus antigens. In an earlier analysis of approximately 590 of the donors, most TCR beta V segments were observed in productive rearrangements about 90% or about 30% of the time, broadly matching IMGT annotations. A further reported finding was that TCR beta sequences accurately predicted the HLA-A and HLA-B alleles for most subjects in the first cohort. Across donors, most TCR sequences were observed very rarely, whereas some public TCRs were present in many individuals. A cluster of highly shared sequence variants was judged likely to represent a technical artifact of the sequencing pipeline. A later analysis found that most CMV-associated TCR beta chains appeared HLA-restricted, with HLA associations seemingly driven largely by CMV exposure. Because the 87-base-pair reads could not distinguish some IMGT-functional V segments, including TRBV6-2 and TRBV6-3, those segments were excluded. According to a later genetic analysis, donors in an Asian-associated ancestry cluster had fewer N-insertions in productive TCRs than the approximately 690-donor mean. According to the authors, the approach could potentially be generalized to other disease states and immunological phenotypes. HLA typing was unavailable for some donors at each locus, so association tests used only the typed subset. In a later analysis, several top co-occurrence clusters were reported to appear linked to parvovirus B19, influenza, CMV and Epstein-Barr virus. In this cohort, only TCR beta chains were sequenced, and detectable features were limited by the absence of alpha or paired-chain data. In a later genetic analysis, a missense DCLRE1C variant was associated with V-gene and J-gene trimming of TCR beta chains, and the association was replicated in an independent cohort. Immune exposure information for the cohort was limited to CMV serostatus.

The cohort comprised fewer than 750 healthy bone marrow donors. All cohort members were sampled while nominally healthy, although unrecorded immune exposures were likely present. The donor was CMV seropositive and belonged to the group of some 290 seropositive cohort members. A peripheral blood sample was provided by each donor, and peripheral blood mononuclear cells were used for TCR beta sequencing. Genomic DNA was extracted from the blood cell samples with the Qiagen DNeasy Blood Extraction Kit. This sequence uses TRBV10-3 and TRBJ2-1, with 10 bases in between that match TRBD1. The sequenced sample was PBMCs. The TCR sequence derives from a woman aged 35 to 49 in good health and CMV-seropositive. The sequenced DNA: TGTGCCATCAGTGAGTCGGGGACAGGGGCTCCCAATGAGCAGTTCTTC. This sequence encodes CAISESGTGAPNEQFF.